What follows describes a single T cell receptor beta chain. This record belongs to a study of blood T cell repertoires in COVID-19. Looking at the study overall: The origin of the acute and convalescent COVID-19 samples was the United States, Italy and Spain. T cells, B-cell-depleted T cells, or PBMCs provided the cDNA or gDNA that served as material.

Germline V gives CDR1 MDHEN, CDR2 SYDVKM. This CDR3 contains 16 residues. V was pared by 7 bases and J by 0 bases, with 8 bases of the junction left unmatched. Source study methods: Quantification of nucleated cells was approximated via reference gene primer amplification. Some clones are missing from TCRdb's copy, which holds only in-frame ones; the method was immunoSEQ multiplex PCR. D and trimming come from the DNA, and the V and J calls and clone size come from that table. Of roughly 40,000 clones in the sample, about 86% were seen once. This chain connects TRBV28 to TRBJ2-1; 8 bases fit TRBD2. The sequence derives from a man between 70 and 80 years old with acute or convalescent COVID-19. Sequenced input: peripheral blood. The CDR3 loop is CASIEHSGGSYNEQFF. As DNA, the CDR3 is TGTGCCAGCATTGAACACAGCGGGGGCTCCTACAATGAGCAGTTCTTC.